Listed below are T cell receptor beta chains from one sample, sequenced in a study of cytomegalovirus exposure and HLA in healthy donors. Only in-frame clones appear in the TCRdb table, and some are missing; sequencing was by immunoSEQ multiplex PCR. The sample records fewer than 200,000 clones, around nine tenths being singletons. Sequencing was carried out using PBMCs. These receptors were taken from a man in his late teens or twenties in good health and CMV-seropositive. The CDR3 runs from the conserved cysteine through the conserved F or W.

j_call v_call cdr3_aa
TRBJ2-3 TRBV4-2 CASSQVERAVTDTQYF
TRBJ1-2 TRBV4-2 CASSQTGLRGGYTF
TRBJ2-5 TRBV4-1 CASSQVARQGQETQYF
TRBJ1-2 TRBV6-6 CASSYGRALYGYTF
TRBJ2-5 TRBV14 CASSQEAGLETQYF
TRBJ2-2 TRBV18 CASSPPGLIGTGELFF
TRBJ2-7 TRBV5-6 CATWAWDRGQYEQYF
TRBJ1-1 TRBV7-9 CASSSQFPGTEAFF
TRBJ2-3 TRBV30 CAWSQGHSQDTQYF
TRBJ2-5 TRBV4-3 CASSQGVGETQYF
TRBJ1-1 TRBV4-1 CASSFGDRTEAFF
TRBJ2-2 TRBV10-3 CAISGGLNTGELFF
TRBJ2-2 TRBV28 CASSLWGQGATGELFF
TRBJ2-7 TRBV15 CATSTKMAGYEQYF
TRBJ2-7 TRBV6-5 CASKAGLLGYEQYF
TRBJ1-2 TRBV19 CASTPARGLYGYTF
TRBJ2-2 TRBV18 CASSLRTSGSFEPGELFF
TRBJ1-4 TRBV7-9 CASSFRDRGRKGDEKLFF
TRBJ1-3 TRBV7-8 CASSLERDGNTIYF
TRBJ1-1 TRBV19 CASSIGAGGNTEAFF
TRBJ1-1 TRBV14 CASSQGQGHHTYLTEAFF
TRBJ1-2 TRBV6-1 CASNDFHRGAEGYTF
TRBJ1-2 TRBV29-1 CSANIRDRAFYGYTF
TRBJ1-2 TRBV4-3 CASSQEQTSYGYTF
TRBJ2-5 TRBV19 CASSALIRETQYF
TRBJ2-7 TRBV7-9 CASSLVASGETSYEQYF
TRBJ2-7 TRBV28 CASTPTGTGLYEQYF
TRBJ1-2 TRBV4-3 CASSPHLQGNYGYTF
TRBJ2-1 TRBV28 CASWRGRTYNEQFF
TRBJ2-2 TRBV6-5 CASSYLTGADGELFF
TRBJ2-2 TRBV27 CASSFTGQGPSDTGELFF
TRBJ2-2 TRBV6-9 CASSFSTGRDTGELFF
TRBJ2-1 TRBV7-7 CASSLAPGTAYNEQFF
TRBJ2-3 TRBV4-2 CASSWTIALAGVSDTQYF
TRBJ2-3 TRBV5-4 CASSPGTASTDTQYF
TRBJ2-7 TRBV9 CASSPTGYEQYF
TRBJ1-2 TRBV28 CASSLRGYGYTF
TRBJ2-7 TRBV5-1 CASRGLAGYEQYF
TRBJ2-1 TRBV25-1 CASSLSGVTYNEQFF
TRBJ2-7 TRBV28 CASSLPDWRSSYEQYF
TRBJ1-6 TRBV30 CAWSSEDPADYNSPLHF
TRBJ2-1 TRBV9 CASSVGGSDEQFF